This TCR beta chain emerged from a study of blood T cell repertoires in COVID-19. Study background: The United States, Italy and Spain provided the acute and convalescent COVID-19 samples. PBMCs, B-cell-depleted T cells, or T cells provided the cDNA or gDNA that made up the material.

The CDR3 sequence is 16 residues long. V was pared by 4 bases and J by 1 base, with 16 bases between. Germline V CDR1 and CDR2: LGHDT, YNNKEL (reference sequence). As processed by the authors: Reference gene primer amplification yielded estimated nucleated cell counts. This table comes from immunoSEQ multiplex PCR, and its TCRdb copy is limited to in-frame clones, with some not included. That table is the source of V, J and clone size, and D and trimming were worked out from the DNA. The sample lists approximately 73,000 clones; 70% to 85% were seen once. This clone was seen once. The chain employs TRBV3-1 (or the pseudogene TRBV3-2) and TRBJ1-2; D unclear. The receptor was isolated from a woman aged 70-85 years with acute or convalescent COVID-19. Sequenced material: peripheral blood. The CDR3 here is CASSPSGPVVNYGYTF. In DNA, the CDR3 is TGTGCCAGCAGCCCTAGCGGCCCGGTAGTTAACTATGGCTACACCTTC.